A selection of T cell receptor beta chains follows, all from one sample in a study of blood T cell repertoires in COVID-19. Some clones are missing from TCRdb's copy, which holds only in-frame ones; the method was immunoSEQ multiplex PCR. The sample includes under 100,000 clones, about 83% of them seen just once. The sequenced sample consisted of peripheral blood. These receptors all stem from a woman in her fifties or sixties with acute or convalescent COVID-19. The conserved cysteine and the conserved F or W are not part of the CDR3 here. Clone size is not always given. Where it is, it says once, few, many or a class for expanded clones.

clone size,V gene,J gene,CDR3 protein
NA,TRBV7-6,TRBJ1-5,ASSLEGAGVQPQH
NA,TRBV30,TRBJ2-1,AWSLAGGVLNEQF
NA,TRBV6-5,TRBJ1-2,ASRVKPGQGSGYT
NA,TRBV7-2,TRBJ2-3,ASSLAEGNTQY
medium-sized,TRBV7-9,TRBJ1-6,ASSFGDRPNSPLH
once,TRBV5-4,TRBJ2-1,ASSLLNEQF
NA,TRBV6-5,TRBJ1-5,ASSYRRQGSNQPQH
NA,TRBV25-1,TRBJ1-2,ASTRTGIGYT
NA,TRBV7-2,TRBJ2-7,ASSLSQGAREQY
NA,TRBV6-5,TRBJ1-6,ASRDRGLNSPLH
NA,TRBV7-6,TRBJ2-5,ASSLVGGETQY
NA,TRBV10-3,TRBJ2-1,AISSSTGLAVNEQF
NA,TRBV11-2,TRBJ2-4,ASSSPGQGYIQY
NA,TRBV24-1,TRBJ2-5,ATGTGTLQETQY
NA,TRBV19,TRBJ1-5,ASSTQPGQVNQPQH
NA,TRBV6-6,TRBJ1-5,ASSYPTRGNQPQH
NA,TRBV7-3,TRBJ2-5,ASSPGSQETQY
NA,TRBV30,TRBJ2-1,AWSEQGWGNEQF
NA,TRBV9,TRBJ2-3,ASSELGRGTDTQY
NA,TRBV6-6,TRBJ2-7,ASSPRAYEQY
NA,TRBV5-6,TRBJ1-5,ASSLLPGNQPQH
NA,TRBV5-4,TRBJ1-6,ASSSTESNSPLH
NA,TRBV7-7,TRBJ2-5,ASSLLAGGPVETQY
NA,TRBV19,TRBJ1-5,ASRDRGDNQPQH
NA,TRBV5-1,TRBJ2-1,ASSLTSAAYNEQF
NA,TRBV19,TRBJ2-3,ASSIRGDSTDTQY
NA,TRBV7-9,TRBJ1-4,ASSLAGGGSGSNEKLF
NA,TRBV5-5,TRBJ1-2,ASSLVQVTYGYT
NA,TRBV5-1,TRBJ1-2,ASSFDRAYGYT
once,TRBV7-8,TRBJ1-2,ASSLAQDRGHPYGYT
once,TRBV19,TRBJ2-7,ASSVGGSSYEQY
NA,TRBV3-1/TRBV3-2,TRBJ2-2,ASIASGRANTGELF
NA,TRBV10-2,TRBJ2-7,ASSDRGGASGIYYEQY
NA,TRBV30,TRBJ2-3,AWSNQGGDTQY
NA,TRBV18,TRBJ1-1,ASSPPGGPPGTEAF
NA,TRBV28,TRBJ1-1,ASSLGTGQIEAF
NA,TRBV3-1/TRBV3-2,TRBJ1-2,ASSQESLYGYGYT
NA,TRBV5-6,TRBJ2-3,ASSFPAGGPFGTDTQY
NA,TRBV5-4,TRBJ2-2,ASSLGGANTGELF
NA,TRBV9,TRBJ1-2,ASSVAGYGYT
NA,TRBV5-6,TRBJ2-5,ASSLGASGTQETQY
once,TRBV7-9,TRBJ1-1,ASSLMGALGNTEAF
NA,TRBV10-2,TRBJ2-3,ASRSSGWAGTDTQY
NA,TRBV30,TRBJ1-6,AWSVTRWGSSYNSPLH
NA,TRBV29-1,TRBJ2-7,SYTGGYEQY
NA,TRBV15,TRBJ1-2,ATSREKRSYGYT
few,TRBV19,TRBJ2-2,ASSSTRGRNTGELF
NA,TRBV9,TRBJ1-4,ASSVAWQGHEKLF
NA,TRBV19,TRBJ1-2,ASSISGGGSGYT
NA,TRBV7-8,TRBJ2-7,ASSISSGAYEQY
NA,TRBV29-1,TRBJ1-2,SVTGTLYGYT
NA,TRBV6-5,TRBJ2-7,ASSYSGGTGDYEQY
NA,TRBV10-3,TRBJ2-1,AISEWRGLGNEQF
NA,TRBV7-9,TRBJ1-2,ASSLDGGAGGYT